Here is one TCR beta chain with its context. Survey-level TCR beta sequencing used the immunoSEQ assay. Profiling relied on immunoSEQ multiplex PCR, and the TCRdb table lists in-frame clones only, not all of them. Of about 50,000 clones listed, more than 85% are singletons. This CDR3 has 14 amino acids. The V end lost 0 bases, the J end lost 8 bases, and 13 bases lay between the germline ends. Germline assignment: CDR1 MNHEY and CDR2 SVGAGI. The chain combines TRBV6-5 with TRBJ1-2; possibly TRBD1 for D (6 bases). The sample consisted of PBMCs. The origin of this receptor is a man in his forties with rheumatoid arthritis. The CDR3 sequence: CASSYSFQGHGYTF. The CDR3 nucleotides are TGTGCCAGCAGTTACTCCTTCCAGGGGCACGGCTACACCTTC.